This entry features one TCR beta chain sequence. The junction shows a germline mismatch at one end, possibly a read error. The CDR3 is 16 residues long. Germline CDR1 is LGHNT and CDR2 is FRNRAP. The treatment: preoperative locoregional IRX-2 cytokine immunotherapy. Patients received preoperative, locoregional IRX-2 cytokine immunotherapy in a phase Ib study. The data were taken from a study of preoperative IRX-2 immunotherapy in early breast cancer. Sequencing was performed with immunoSEQ multiplex PCR; in TCRdb, only in-frame clones are kept and a portion is missing. The sample gives about 2,000 clones, roughly 81% of which show up once; 5.6% is in the top ten.

The sequence came from a human donor with breast cancer. The V call is TRBV12-5, the J call TRBJ1-4; TRBD1 is a possible D gene (5 bases). Sample: tumor tissue, taken before IRX-2 immunotherapy. The CDR3 region is CASTPQGLLSNEKLFF. In DNA, the CDR3 is TGTGCCAGCACCCCTCAGGGTCTCCTCAGTAATGAAAAACTATTTTTT.